This paragraph covers one T cell receptor beta chain sequence. Its antigen is undetermined. Measured with immunoSEQ multiplex PCR; TCRdb has only the in-frame clones, and not every one. This table has tens of thousands of clones, 75% to 90% appearing once. This sample was included in a study of STAT3 mutations in large granular lymphocyte leukemia. Trimming at V came to 4 bases and at J to 3 bases, leaving 3 bases not matched to a gene. Germline V CDR1 and CDR2: SGHRS, YFSETQ. The CDR3 has 15 amino acids. Study-wide findings and caveats: Every T-LGLL patient had at least one immunodominant TCRbeta clonotype.

The source is a man aged 55 to 70 with T-cell large granular lymphocyte leukemia. Some clones in this sample may be carry-over from other donors' samples. The sequenced sample was peripheral blood mononuclear cells. This chain uses TRBV5-1 with TRBJ2-3; 12 bases align to TRBD2. The CDR3 here is CASSRLAGETDTQYF. The CDR3 nucleotides are TGCGCCAGCAGCCGACTAGCGGGAGAGACAGATACGCAGTATTTT.